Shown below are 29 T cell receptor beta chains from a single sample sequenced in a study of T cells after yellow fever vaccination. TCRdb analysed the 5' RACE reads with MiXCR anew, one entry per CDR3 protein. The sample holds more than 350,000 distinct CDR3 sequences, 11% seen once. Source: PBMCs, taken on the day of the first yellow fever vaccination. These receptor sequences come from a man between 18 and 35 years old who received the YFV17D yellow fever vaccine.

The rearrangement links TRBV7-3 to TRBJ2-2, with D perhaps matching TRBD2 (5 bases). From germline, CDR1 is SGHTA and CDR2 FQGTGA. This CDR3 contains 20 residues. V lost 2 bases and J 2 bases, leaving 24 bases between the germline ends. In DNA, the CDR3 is TGTGCCAGCAGCTTAGTAGACTCGGGGTTCTATCCAGGCAACACCGGGGAGCTGTTTTTT. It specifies CASSLVDSGFYPGNTGELFF.

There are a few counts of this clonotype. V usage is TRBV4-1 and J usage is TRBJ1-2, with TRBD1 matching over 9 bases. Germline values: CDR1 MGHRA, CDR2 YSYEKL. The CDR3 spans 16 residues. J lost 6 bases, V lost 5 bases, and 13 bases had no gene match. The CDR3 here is CASSYAPGQGIHGYTF. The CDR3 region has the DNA TGCGCCAGCAGCTATGCCCCGGGACAGGGAATTCATGGCTACACCTTC.

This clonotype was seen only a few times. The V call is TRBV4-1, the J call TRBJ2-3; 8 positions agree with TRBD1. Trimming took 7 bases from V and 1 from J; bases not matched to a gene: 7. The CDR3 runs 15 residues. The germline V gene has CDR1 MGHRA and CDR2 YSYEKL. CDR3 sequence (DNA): TGCGCCAGCACCCCAGGGGGCGCGGGCACAGATACGCAGTATTTT. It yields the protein CASTPGGAGTDTQYF.

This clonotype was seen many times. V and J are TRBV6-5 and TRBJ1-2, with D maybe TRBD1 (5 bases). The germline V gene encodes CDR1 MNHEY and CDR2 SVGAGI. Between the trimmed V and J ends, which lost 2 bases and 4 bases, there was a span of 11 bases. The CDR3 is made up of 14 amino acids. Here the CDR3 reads CASSYGMGTYGYTF. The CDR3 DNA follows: TGTGCCAGCAGTTACGGGATGGGGACCTATGGCTACACCTTC.

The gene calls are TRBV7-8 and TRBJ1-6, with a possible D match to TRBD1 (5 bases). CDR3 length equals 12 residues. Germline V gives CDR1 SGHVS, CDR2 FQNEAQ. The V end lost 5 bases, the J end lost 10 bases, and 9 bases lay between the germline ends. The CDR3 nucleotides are TGTGCCAGCAGCCTCCGACAGTCACCCCTCCACTTT. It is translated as CASSLRQSPLHF. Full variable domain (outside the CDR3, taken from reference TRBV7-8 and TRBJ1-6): GAGVSQSPRYKVAKRGQDVALRCDPISGHVSLFWYQQALGQGPEFLTYFQNEAQLDKSGLPSDRFFAERPEGSVSTLKIQRTQQEDSAVYLCASSLRQSPLHFGNGTRLTVT.

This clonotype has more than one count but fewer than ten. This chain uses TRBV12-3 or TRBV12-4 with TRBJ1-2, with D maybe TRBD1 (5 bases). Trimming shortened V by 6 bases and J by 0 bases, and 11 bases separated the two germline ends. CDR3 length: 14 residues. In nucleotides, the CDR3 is TGTGCCAGCAGCCAAAGGGGTGCTAACTATGGCTACACCTTC. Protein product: CASSQRGANYGYTF.

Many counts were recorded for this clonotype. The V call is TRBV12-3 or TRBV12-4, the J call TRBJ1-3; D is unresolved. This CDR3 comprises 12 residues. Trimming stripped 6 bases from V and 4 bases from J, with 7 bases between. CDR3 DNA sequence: TGTGCCAGCAGCCAAACCGGAAACACCATATATTTT. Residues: CASSQTGNTIYF.

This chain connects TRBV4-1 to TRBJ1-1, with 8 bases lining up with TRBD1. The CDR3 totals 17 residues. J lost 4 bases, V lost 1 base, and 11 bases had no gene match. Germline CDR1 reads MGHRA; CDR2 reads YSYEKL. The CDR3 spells CASSQASWGRGPTEAFF. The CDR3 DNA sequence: TGCGCCAGCAGCCAAGCAAGTTGGGGCAGGGGGCCCACTGAAGCTTTCTTT.

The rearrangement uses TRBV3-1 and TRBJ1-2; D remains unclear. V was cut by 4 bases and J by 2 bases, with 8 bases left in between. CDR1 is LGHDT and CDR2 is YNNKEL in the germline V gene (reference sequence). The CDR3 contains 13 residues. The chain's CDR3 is CASSLSLNYGYTF. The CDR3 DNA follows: TGTGCCAGCAGCCTATCCCTGAACTATGGCTACACCTTC.

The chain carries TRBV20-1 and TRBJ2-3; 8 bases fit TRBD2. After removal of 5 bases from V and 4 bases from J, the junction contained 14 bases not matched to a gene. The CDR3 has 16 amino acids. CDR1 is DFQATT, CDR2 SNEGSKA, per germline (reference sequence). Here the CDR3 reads CSAPQRGGRGSDTQYF. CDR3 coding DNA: TGCAGTGCTCCCCAACGGGGGGGAAGAGGTTCAGATACGCAGTATTTT.

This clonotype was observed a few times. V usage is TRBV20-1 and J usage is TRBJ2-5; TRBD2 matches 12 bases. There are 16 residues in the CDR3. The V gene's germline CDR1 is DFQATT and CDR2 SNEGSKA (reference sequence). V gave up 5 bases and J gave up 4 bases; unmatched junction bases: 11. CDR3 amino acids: CSAAGGLAGMGETQYF. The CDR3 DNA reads TGCAGTGCTGCAGGAGGACTAGCGGGGATGGGAGAGACCCAGTACTTC.

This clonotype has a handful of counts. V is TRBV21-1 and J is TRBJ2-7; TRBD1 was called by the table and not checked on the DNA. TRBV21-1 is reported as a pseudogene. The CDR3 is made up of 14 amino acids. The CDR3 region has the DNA TGTGCCAGCAGCAAAGATAACCGGGGCTACGAGCAGTACTTC. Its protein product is CASSKDNRGYEQYF.

CDR3 amino acids: CASSYSGEYNEQFF. CDR3 bases: TGTGCCAGCAGTTACTCAGGTGAATACAATGAGCAGTTCTTC. The chain combines TRBV6-5 with TRBJ2-1; D remains ambiguous. V dropped 0 bases and J dropped 4 bases, with 7 bases sitting between them. The CDR3 is 14 amino acids. The germline V gene has CDR1 MNHEY and CDR2 SVGAGI.

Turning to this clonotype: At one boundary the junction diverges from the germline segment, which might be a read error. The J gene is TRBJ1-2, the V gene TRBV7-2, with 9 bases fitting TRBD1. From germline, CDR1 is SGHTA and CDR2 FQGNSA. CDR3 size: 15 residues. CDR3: CASSLTGTGYYGFTF. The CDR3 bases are TGTGCCAGCAGCCTTACCGGGACAGGGTACTATGGCTTCACCTTC.

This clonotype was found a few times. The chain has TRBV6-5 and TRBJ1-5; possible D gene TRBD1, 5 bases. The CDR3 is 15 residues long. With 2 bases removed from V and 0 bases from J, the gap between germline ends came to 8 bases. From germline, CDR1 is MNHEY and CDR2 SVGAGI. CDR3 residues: CASSYDRYSNQPQHF. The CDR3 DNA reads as TGTGCCAGCAGTTACGACAGATATAGCAATCAGCCCCAGCATTTT.

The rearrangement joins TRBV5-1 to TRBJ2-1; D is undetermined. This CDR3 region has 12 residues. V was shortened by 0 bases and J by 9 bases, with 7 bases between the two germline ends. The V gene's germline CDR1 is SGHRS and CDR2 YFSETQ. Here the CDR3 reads CASSLVQLEQFF. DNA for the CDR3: TGCGCCAGCAGCTTGGTTCAGCTTGAGCAGTTCTTC.

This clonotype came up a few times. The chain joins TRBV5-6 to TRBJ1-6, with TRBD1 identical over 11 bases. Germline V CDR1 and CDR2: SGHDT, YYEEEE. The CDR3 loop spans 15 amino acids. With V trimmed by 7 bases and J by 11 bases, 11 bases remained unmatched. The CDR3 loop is CASVRWGQGETPLHF. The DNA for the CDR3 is TGTGCCAGCGTCCGATGGGGACAGGGGGAGACACCCCTCCACTTT.

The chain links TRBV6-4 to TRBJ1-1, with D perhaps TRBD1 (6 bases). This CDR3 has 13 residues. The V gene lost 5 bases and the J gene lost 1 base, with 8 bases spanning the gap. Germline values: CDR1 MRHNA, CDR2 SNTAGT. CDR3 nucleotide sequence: TGTGCCAGCAGTAAACAGGGGAACACTGAAGCTTTCTTT. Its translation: CASSKQGNTEAFF.

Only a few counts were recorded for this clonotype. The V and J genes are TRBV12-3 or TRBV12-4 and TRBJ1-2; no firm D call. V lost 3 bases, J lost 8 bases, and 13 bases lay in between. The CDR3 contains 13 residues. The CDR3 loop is CASSLTPPEGYTF. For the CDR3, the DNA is TGTGCCAGCAGTTTGACGCCCCCGGAGGGCTACACCTTC.

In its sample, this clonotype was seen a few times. The CDR3 DNA reads as TGCGCCAGCAGCCGTCCCACGTGGCCCAGCCAAGAGACCCAGTACTTC. This translates into CASSRPTWPSQETQYF. This chain links TRBV4-3 with TRBJ2-5; no firm D call. The CDR3 is 16 residues long. Between the trimmed V and J ends, which lost 4 bases and 1 base, there was a span of 16 bases. Germline V gene sequence: CDR1 LGHNA, CDR2 YSLEER.

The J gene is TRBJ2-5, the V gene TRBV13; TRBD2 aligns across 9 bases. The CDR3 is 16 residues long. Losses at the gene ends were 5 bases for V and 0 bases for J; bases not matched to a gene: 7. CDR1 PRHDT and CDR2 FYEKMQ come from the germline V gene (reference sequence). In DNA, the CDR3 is TGTGCCAGCAGCGCAAGACTAGCGGTGTACCAAGAGACCCAGTACTTC. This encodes CASSARLAVYQETQYF.

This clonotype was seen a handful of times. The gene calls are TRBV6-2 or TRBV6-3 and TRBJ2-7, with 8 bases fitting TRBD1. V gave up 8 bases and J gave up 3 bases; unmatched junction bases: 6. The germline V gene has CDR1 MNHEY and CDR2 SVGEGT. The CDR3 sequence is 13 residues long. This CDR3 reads CASGDRSSYEQYF. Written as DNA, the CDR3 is TGTGCCAGCGGGGACAGGTCGAGCTACGAGCAGTACTTC.

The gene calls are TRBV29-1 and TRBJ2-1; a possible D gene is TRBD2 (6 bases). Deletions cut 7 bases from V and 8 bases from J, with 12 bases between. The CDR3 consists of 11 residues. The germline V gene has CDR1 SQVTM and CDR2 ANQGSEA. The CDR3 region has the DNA TGCAGCGGCCTAACTAGCTATGAGCAGTTCTTC. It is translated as CSGLTSYEQFF.

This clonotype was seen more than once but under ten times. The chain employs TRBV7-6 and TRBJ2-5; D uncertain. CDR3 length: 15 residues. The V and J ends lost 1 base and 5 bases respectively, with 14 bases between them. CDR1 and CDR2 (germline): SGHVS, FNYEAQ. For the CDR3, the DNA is TGTGCCAGCAGCTTAGAGGCGTCTTTTCGGGAGACCCAGTACTTC. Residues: CASSLEASFRETQYF. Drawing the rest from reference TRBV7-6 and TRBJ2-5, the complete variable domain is GAGVSQSPRYKVTKRGQDVALRCDPISGHVSLYWYRQALGQGPEFLTYFNYEAQQDKSGLPNDRFSAERPEGSISTLTIQRTEQRDSAMYRCASSLEASFRETQYFGPGTRLLVL.

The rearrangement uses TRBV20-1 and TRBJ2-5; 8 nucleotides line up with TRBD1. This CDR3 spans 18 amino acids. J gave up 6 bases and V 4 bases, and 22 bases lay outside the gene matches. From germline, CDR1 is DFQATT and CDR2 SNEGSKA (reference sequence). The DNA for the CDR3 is TGCAGTGCTACAGCTTCGGCAGGGGGCATCAGGAGGAGGAAGACCCAGTACTTC. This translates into CSATASAGGIRRRKTQYF.

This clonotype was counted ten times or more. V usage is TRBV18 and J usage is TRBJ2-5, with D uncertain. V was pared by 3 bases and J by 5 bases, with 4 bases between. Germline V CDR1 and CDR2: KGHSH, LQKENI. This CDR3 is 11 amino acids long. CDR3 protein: CASSPRETQYF. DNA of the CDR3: TGTGCCAGCTCACCTCGGGAGACCCAGTACTTC.

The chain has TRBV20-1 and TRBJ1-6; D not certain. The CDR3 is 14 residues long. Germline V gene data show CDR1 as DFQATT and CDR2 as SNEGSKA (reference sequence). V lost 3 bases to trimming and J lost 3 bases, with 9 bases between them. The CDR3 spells CSARVGDYNSPLHF. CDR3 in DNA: TGCAGTGCTAGGGTAGGAGACTATAATTCACCCCTCCACTTT.

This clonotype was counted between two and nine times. The CDR3 DNA sequence: TGTGCCAGCACCCTACTAGGAACCAATGAGCAGTTCTTC. It specifies CASTLLGTNEQFF. The chain uses TRBV27 and TRBJ2-1, with D possibly TRBD2 on 5 matching bases. Looked up from germline, CDR1 is MNHEY and CDR2 is SMNVEV (reference sequence). With 7 bases removed from V and 6 bases from J, the gap between germline ends came to 13 bases. The CDR3 loop spans 13 amino acids.

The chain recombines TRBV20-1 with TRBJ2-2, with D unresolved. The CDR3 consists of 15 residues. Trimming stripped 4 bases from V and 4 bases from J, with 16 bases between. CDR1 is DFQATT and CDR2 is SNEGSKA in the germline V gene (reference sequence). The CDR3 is CSATDRKVGTGELFF. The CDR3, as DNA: TGCAGTGCTACGGACCGTAAGGTGGGCACCGGGGAGCTGTTTTTT.